This is a list of T cell receptor beta chains from one sample in a study of T cell changes during pregnancy in multiple sclerosis. Generated by immunoSEQ multiplex PCR, the TCRdb table keeps only in-frame clones and is missing some. The data hold approximately 74,000 clones, with 85% to 95% observed a single time. The source material was peripheral blood, sampled before pregnancy. The receptors were sampled from a female donor with multiple sclerosis, enrolled in a pregnancy study. Both conserved end residues are part of each CDR3. A D gene is named only where the DNA matches it firmly. The size of a clone is reported for some rows only, either as once, few or many, or as a class for expanded clones.

clone size: once
V gene: TRBV19
J gene: TRBJ1-2
D gene: .
CDR3 protein: CASRPTGTYYGYTF
CDR3 DNA: TGTGCCAGTAGGCCTACAGGGACATACTATGGCTACACCTTC

clone size: .
V gene: TRBV2
J gene: TRBJ2-7
D gene: .
CDR3 protein: CASRERDLAAEQYF
CDR3 DNA: TGTGCCAGCAGGGAGAGAGATTTAGCCGCAGAGCAGTACTTC

clone size: once
V gene: TRBV4-1
J gene: TRBJ2-1
D gene: TRBD2
CDR3 protein: CASSQEGIGEASGRAKEQFF
CDR3 DNA: TGCGCCAGCAGCCAAGAGGGTATAGGGGAGGCTAGCGGGAGGGCCAAAGAGCAGTTCTTC

clone size: .
V gene: TRBV15
J gene: TRBJ1-1
D gene: TRBD1
CDR3 protein: CATSRTQGGNTEAFF
CDR3 DNA: TGTGCCACCAGCAGAACACAGGGGGGGAACACTGAAGCTTTCTTT

clone size: .
V gene: TRBV28
J gene: TRBJ2-1
D gene: TRBD2
CDR3 protein: CASSFLAGGPLGYNEQFF
CDR3 DNA: TGTGCCAGCAGTTTCCTAGCGGGAGGACCGCTCGGGTACAATGAGCAGTTCTTC

clone size: .
V gene: TRBV7-3
J gene: TRBJ2-1
D gene: TRBD1
CDR3 protein: CASSATGSAEQFF
CDR3 DNA: TGTGCCAGCAGCGCGACAGGGTCCGCTGAGCAGTTCTTC

clone size: once
V gene: TRBV18
J gene: TRBJ2-7
D gene: .
CDR3 protein: CASSPIEQERVEQYF
CDR3 DNA: TGTGCCAGCTCACCAATCGAACAGGAAAGGGTCGAGCAGTACTTC

clone size: .
V gene: TRBV10-3
J gene: TRBJ2-7
D gene: TRBD1
CDR3 protein: CAISSIDRGYEQYF
CDR3 DNA: TGTGCCATCAGTTCAATCGACAGGGGGTACGAGCAGTACTTC

clone size: .
V gene: TRBV5-1
J gene: TRBJ2-7
D gene: .
CDR3 protein: CASSLRSGADWREQYF
CDR3 DNA: TGCGCCAGCAGCTTAAGGTCGGGTGCTGATTGGAGGGAGCAGTACTTC

clone size: many
V gene: TRBV15
J gene: TRBJ1-5
D gene: TRBD1
CDR3 protein: CATSRDDRASQPQHF
CDR3 DNA: TGTGCCACCAGCAGGGACGACAGGGCTAGTCAGCCCCAGCATTTT

clone size: .
V gene: TRBV14
J gene: TRBJ2-7
D gene: .
CDR3 protein: CASSPADPGEQYF
CDR3 DNA: TGTGCCAGCAGCCCGGCCGATCCGGGCGAGCAGTACTTC

clone size: .
V gene: TRBV7-9
J gene: TRBJ1-1
D gene: TRBD1
CDR3 protein: CASSFGQGRGTEAFF
CDR3 DNA: TGTGCCAGCAGCTTTGGACAGGGCCGGGGCACTGAAGCTTTCTTT

clone size: .
V gene: TRBV15
J gene: TRBJ1-5
D gene: TRBD1
CDR3 protein: CATSRGTGDQPQHF
CDR3 DNA: TGTGCCACCAGCAGAGGTACAGGGGACCAGCCCCAGCATTTT

clone size: .
V gene: TRBV2
J gene: TRBJ2-5
D gene: TRBD1
CDR3 protein: CAKKEDRPGETQYF
CDR3 DNA: TGTGCCAAAAAGGAGGACAGGCCGGGAGAGACCCAGTACTTC

clone size: .
V gene: TRBV4-3
J gene: TRBJ2-3
D gene: .
CDR3 protein: CASSQDHMGGPSTDTQYF
CDR3 DNA: TGCGCCAGCAGCCAAGATCATATGGGAGGTCCTAGCACAGATACGCAGTATTTT

clone size: .
V gene: TRBV13
J gene: TRBJ2-2
D gene: TRBD1
CDR3 protein: CASSEQGAGTGELFF
CDR3 DNA: TGTGCCAGCAGCGAACAGGGGGCGGGCACCGGGGAGCTGTTTTTT

clone size: .
V gene: TRBV29-1
J gene: TRBJ1-1
D gene: TRBD1
CDR3 protein: CSVGPGQPIEAFF
CDR3 DNA: TGCAGCGTCGGACCGGGACAGCCAATCGAAGCTTTCTTT

clone size: .
V gene: TRBV7-2
J gene: TRBJ1-5
D gene: .
CDR3 protein: CASSRGDDQPQHF
CDR3 DNA: TGTGCCAGCAGTCGCGGAGATGATCAGCCCCAGCATTTT

clone size: .
V gene: TRBV7-8
J gene: TRBJ1-5
D gene: TRBD1
CDR3 protein: CASSRVGRGRSNQPQHF
CDR3 DNA: TGTGCCAGCAGCCGTGTCGGCAGGGGGCGAAGCAATCAGCCCCAGCATTTT

clone size: .
V gene: TRBV7-9
J gene: TRBJ2-7
D gene: .
CDR3 protein: CASSSSGTYEQYF
CDR3 DNA: TGTGCCAGCAGCTCGAGCGGAACCTACGAGCAGTACTTC

clone size: .
V gene: TRBV11-3
J gene: TRBJ2-7
D gene: TRBD1
CDR3 protein: CASSLEQGSSYEQYF
CDR3 DNA: TGTGCCAGCAGCTTAGAACAGGGGAGCTCCTACGAGCAGTACTTC

clone size: .
V gene: TRBV7-2
J gene: TRBJ2-1
D gene: TRBD2
CDR3 protein: CASSLEAGVSYNEQFF
CDR3 DNA: TGTGCCAGCAGCTTAGAGGCGGGGGTCTCCTACAATGAGCAGTTCTTC

clone size: once
V gene: TRBV5-1
J gene: TRBJ1-1
D gene: .
CDR3 protein: CASSQQGWTEAFF
CDR3 DNA: TGCGCCAGCAGCCAACAGGGTTGGACTGAAGCTTTCTTT

clone size: .
V gene: TRBV7-2
J gene: TRBJ1-1
D gene: TRBD1
CDR3 protein: CASSFDRQGSEAFF
CDR3 DNA: TGTGCCAGCAGCTTCGATAGACAGGGCTCTGAAGCTTTCTTT

clone size: .
V gene: TRBV19
J gene: TRBJ2-5
D gene: .
CDR3 protein: CASSLGGKETQYF
CDR3 DNA: TGTGCCAGTAGCCTGGGGGGTAAGGAGACCCAGTACTTC

clone size: .
V gene: TRBV4-3
J gene: TRBJ2-3
D gene: TRBD2
CDR3 protein: CASSQETSGSRADTQYF
CDR3 DNA: TGCGCCAGCAGCCAAGAGACTAGCGGGAGTAGGGCAGATACGCAGTATTTT